These 9 T cell receptor beta chains share one sample of origin, sequenced in a study of cytomegalovirus exposure and HLA in healthy donors. In the PCR, 60 Vbeta and 13 Jbeta primers were used. The data were produced by immunoSEQ multiplex PCR, yet TCRdb's version contains in-frame clones alone and is incomplete. The sample comprises 180,000 or so clones, 82% of which are singletons, and approximately 1.4% rests with the top ten. Input material: PBMCs. These receptors were obtained from a man aged 35 to 55 in good health and CMV-seronegative.

The chain uses TRBV27 and TRBJ2-1; D is possibly TRBD2 (6 bases). The germline V gene encodes CDR1 MNHEY and CDR2 SMNVEV (reference sequence). V was cut by 5 bases and J by 9 bases, with 20 bases left in between. The CDR3 has 15 residues. Written as DNA, the CDR3 is TGTGCCAGCAGTCCGGGACTCATCCTACCGGGTGAGCAGTTCTTC. This codes for CASSPGLILPGEQFF.

This chain joins TRBV25-1 and TRBJ2-3; no clear D. The V and J ends lost 5 bases and 0 bases respectively, with 6 bases between them. The CDR3 has 13 residues. The germline V gene encodes CDR1 MGHDK and CDR2 SYGVNS. The CDR3 nucleotides are TGTGCCAGCAGTCTCGGGAGCACAGATACGCAGTATTTT. Translated, it gives CASSLGSTDTQYF. The whole variable domain, remainder taken from reference TRBV25-1 and TRBJ2-3, is EADIYQTPRYLVIGTGKKITLECSQTMGHDKMYWYQQDPGMELHLIHYSYGVNSTEKGDLSSESTVSRIRTEHFPLTLESARPSHTSQYLCASSLGSTDTQYFGPGTRLTVL.

The genes are TRBV5-8 and TRBJ1-1; TRBD1 aligns across 8 bases. V lost 4 bases, J lost 5 bases, and 4 bases stayed unmatched. In germline, CDR1 is SGHTS, CDR2 YDEGEE. This CDR3 has 13 amino acids. DNA for the CDR3: TGTGCCAGCAGCCAACAGGGGGTGACTGAAGCTTTCTTT. Its translation: CASSQQGVTEAFF.

The J gene is TRBJ2-2, the V gene TRBV28; 7 bases map to TRBD1. Looked up from germline, CDR1 is MDHEN and CDR2 is SYDVKM. Trimming removed 6 bases from V and 0 bases from J; junction bases left unmatched: 4. The CDR3 totals 15 residues. CDR3 DNA: TGTGCCAGCAGCCCCGGGACAGCGAACACCGGGGAGCTGTTTTTT. Amino acids: CASSPGTANTGELFF.

The rearrangement joins TRBV7-9 to TRBJ2-1; 9 nucleotides line up with TRBD2. The trim removed 3 bases at V and 15 bases at J, leaving 9 bases unmatched. CDR3 length: 13 residues. CDR1 and CDR2 (germline): SEHNR, FQNEAQ (reference sequence). CDR3: CASSFGGGGVMFF. The DNA of the CDR3 is TGTGCCAGCAGCTTCGGCGGCGGGGGGGTGATGTTCTTC.

V is TRBV5-5 and J is TRBJ2-1; the D is unclear. Germline CDR1 and CDR2: SGHKS and YYEKEE (reference sequence). The CDR3 loop spans 12 amino acids. The V gene lost 3 bases and the J gene lost 7 bases, with 8 bases spanning the gap. This chain's CDR3 is CASSSSTNEQFF. The CDR3 coding sequence is TGTGCCAGCAGCTCCTCGACTAATGAGCAGTTCTTC.

This clone was detected only a few times. J is TRBJ2-3 and V is TRBV28, with 15 nucleotides matching TRBD2. The junction had 8 bases not matched to a gene; V was cut back by 1 base and J by 0 bases. The germline V gene has CDR1 MDHEN and CDR2 SYDVKM. The CDR3 consists of 20 residues. The CDR3 sequence is CASSLFRTSGGARSTDTQYF. CDR3 DNA: TGTGCCAGCAGTTTATTCCGGACTAGCGGGGGGGCTCGGAGCACAGATACGCAGTATTTT.

The J gene is TRBJ1-3, the V gene TRBV28; no clear D. V lost 5 bases and J 3 bases, leaving 17 bases between the germline ends. This CDR3 has 16 amino acids. The germline V gene encodes CDR1 MDHEN and CDR2 SYDVKM. The CDR3 region has the DNA TGTGCCAGCAGTAGTAGGGAGTCGGATTTTGGAAACACCATATATTTT. Protein sequence: CASSSRESDFGNTIYF.

This clone has only a few counts. J is TRBJ2-1 and V is TRBV7-9, with 7 bases fitting TRBD2. Germline V gives CDR1 SEHNR, CDR2 FQNEAQ (reference sequence). This CDR3 has 15 residues. Unmatched junction bases numbered 10, after V lost 4 bases and J lost 7 bases. The CDR3 DNA sequence: TGTGCCAGCAGCTCGAACGGACTAGAAAGAAATGAGCAGTTCTTC. It specifies CASSSNGLERNEQFF.